This T cell receptor beta chain was observed in a study of circulating tumor DNA in untreated peripheral T-cell lymphoma. Study observations and caveats: In over 60% of patients, tumor-specific clonotypes were identified.

Method: immunoSEQ multiplex PCR; TCRdb's copy keeps in-frame clones and lacks some. The sample holds just over 6,500 clones, 60% to 80% seen once. CDR1 and CDR2 (germline): SGHDN, FVKESK. V lost 0 bases and J lost 5; bases outside the gene matches: 6. CDR3 length: 16 amino acids. Tumor tissue was collected at baseline, before treatment began. Turning to this clone: Its specificity is not known.

Input material: tumor tissue. The clonotype originates from a human donor with peripheral T-cell lymphoma. The chain recombines TRBV14 with TRBJ1-4; 7 nucleotides align to TRBD1. CDR3 DNA: TGTGCCAGCAGCCAAGATCGTAGGGGGCGGAATGAAAAACTGTTTTTT. Its protein product is CASSQDRRGRNEKLFF.